This T cell receptor beta chain was documented in a study of T cell repertoires in cytomegalovirus infection. Study-wide context: CMV infection plus the matching HLA type was flagged by public TCR beta signatures.

Trimming shortened V by 2 bases and J by 9 bases, and 5 bases separated the two germline ends. The CDR3 consists of 11 residues. Germline V gene data show CDR1 as SGHTA and CDR2 as FQGNSA. This clonotype was recorded at least ten times. TCRdb re-called the reads with MiXCR, one entry per CDR3 protein. Among about 260,000 distinct CDR3 sequences listed, roughly 10% were seen once. The source is a human donor in good health (CMV status not recorded). Some clones in this sample may be carry-over from other donors' samples. The sample consisted of PBMCs. The chain recombines TRBV7-2 with TRBJ2-1; D gene uncertain. The CDR3 nucleotides read TGTGCCAGCAGCTTATATGGTGAGCAGTTCTTC. Translation gives CASSLYGEQFF.